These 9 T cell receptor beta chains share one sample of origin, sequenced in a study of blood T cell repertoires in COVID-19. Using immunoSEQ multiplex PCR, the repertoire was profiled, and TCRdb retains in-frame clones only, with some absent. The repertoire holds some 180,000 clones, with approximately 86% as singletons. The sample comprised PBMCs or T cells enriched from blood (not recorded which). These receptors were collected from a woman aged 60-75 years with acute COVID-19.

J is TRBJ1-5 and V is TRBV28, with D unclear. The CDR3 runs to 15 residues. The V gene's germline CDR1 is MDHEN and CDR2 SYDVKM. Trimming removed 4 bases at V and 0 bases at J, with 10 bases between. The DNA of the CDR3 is TGTGCCAGCAGTTCTTGGGAGGCTAGCAATCAGCCCCAGCATTTT. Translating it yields CASSSWEASNQPQHF.

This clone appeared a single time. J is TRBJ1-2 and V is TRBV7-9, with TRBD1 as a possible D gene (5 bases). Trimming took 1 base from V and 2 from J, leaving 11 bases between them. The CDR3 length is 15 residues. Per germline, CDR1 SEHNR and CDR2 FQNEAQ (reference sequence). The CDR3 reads CASSLVGRVNYGYTF. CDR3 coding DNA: TGTGCCAGCAGCTTAGTGGGCAGGGTGAACTATGGCTACACCTTC.

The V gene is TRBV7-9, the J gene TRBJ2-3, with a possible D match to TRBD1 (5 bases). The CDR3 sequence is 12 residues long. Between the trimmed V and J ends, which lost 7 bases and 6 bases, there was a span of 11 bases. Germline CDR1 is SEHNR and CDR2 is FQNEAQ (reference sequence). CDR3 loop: CASTQKGDTQYF. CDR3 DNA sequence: TGTGCCAGCACCCAAAAGGGGGATACGCAGTATTTT.

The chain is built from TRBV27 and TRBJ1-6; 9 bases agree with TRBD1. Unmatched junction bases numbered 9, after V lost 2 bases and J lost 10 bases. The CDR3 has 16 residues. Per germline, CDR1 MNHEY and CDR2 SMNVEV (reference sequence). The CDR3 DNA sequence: TGTGCCAGCAGTTTAACAGGGGGCTCAACGAACTCACCCCTCCACTTT. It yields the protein CASSLTGGSTNSPLHF.

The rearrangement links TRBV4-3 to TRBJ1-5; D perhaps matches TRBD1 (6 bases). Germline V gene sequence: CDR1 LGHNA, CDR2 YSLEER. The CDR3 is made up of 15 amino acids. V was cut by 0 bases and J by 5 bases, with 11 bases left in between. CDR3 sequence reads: CASSQDGQGYQPQHF. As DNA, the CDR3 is TGCGCCAGCAGCCAAGATGGCCAGGGGTATCAGCCCCAGCATTTT.

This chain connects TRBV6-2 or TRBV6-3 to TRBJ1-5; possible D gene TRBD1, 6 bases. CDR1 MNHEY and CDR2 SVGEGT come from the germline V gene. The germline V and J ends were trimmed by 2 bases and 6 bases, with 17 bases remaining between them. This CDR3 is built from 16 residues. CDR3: CASSYGVAGVGQPQHF. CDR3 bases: TGTGCCAGCAGTTACGGTGTGGCAGGGGTGGGTCAGCCCCAGCATTTT.

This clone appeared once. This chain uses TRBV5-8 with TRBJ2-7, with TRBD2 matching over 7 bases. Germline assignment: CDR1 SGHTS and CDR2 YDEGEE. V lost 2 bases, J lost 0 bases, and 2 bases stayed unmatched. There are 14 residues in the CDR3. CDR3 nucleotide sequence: TGTGCCAGCAGCTTCGGCGGGAGCTCCTACGAGCAGTACTTC. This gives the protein CASSFGGSSYEQYF. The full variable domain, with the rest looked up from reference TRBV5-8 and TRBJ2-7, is EAGVTQSPTHLIKTRGQQATLRCSPISGHTSVYWYQQALGLGLQFLLWYDEGEERNRGNFPPRFSGRQFPNYSSELNVNALELEDSALYLCASSFGGSSYEQYFGPGTRLTVT.

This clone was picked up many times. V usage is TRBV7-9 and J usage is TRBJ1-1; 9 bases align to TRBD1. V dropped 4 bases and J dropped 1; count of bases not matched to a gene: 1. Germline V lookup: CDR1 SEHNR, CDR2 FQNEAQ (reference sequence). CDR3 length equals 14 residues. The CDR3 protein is CASSSTGGNTEAFF. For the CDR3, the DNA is TGTGCCAGCAGCTCGACAGGGGGGAACACTGAAGCTTTCTTT.

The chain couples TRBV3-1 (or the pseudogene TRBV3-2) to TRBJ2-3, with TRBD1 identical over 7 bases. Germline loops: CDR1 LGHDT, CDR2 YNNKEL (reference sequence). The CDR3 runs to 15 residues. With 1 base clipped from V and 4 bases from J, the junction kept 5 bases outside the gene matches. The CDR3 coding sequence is TGTGCCAGCAGCCAAGCTACAGGGGTGCCAGATACGCAGTATTTT. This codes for CASSQATGVPDTQYF.